This record looks at one T cell receptor (beta chain) sequence and its context. Which antigen it targets is not known. No base quality information exists; no much larger clone differs at one position. The library relied on the immunoSEQ multiplex PCR assay. The immuneACCESS repertoire file appears here via TCRdb, limited to in-frame rearrangements. These files lack a portion of the clones; in checked studies, under half of the deficit traces to unresolved V genes, and the cause of the others is not known. The sample table shows about 610,000 clones, and roughly 90% are seen once. Clones ranked in the top ten supply about 0.01% of the sample. Counted from cysteine to phenylalanine, this CDR3 has 15 amino acids. Only the CDR3 DNA is retained, 45 bases long and in frame from the first base. CDR1 SNHLY and CDR2 FYNNEI were looked up in the germline V gene. V and J are trimmed by 6 bases and 3 bases, and the gene matches miss 2 bases of the junction.

The record originates from a study of shared T cell receptors in the human thymus (dated by TCRdb to about 2021). At the level of the whole study: The study examined how the human thymus generates shared, self-reactive T-cell receptor alpha chains.

These same records also appear under a second study, on human thymus T cells. Drawing on the second study: In Finland, the donors were immunologically healthy infants who were having open corrective cardiac surgery for congenital heart defects. Thymus tissue was obtained as surgical resects removed during corrective cardiac surgery. Usage of V and J gene segments appeared to be biased in both the thymic and the peripheral blood repertoires. The related research reported highly overlapping thymic TCR repertoires among unrelated individuals. The study described the TCR alpha and beta repertoires in under 10 infant thymus samples and four matching peripheral blood samples. Donor ages ranged from about 6 to 250 days, and the cohort comprised about six male and a couple of female infants. Thymocytes were freed from the tissue by mechanical means and kept at -70 degrees C as pellets of roughly 9-33 million cells. A QIAsymphony instrument was used to extract genomic DNA from the frozen cell pellets. Using the immunoSEQ multiplex PCR assay, the TCRB and TCRAD loci were amplified from a standardized quantity of quality-controlled genomic DNA. The amplicons covered the V(D)J region and were long enough to include the CDR3 and to identify the V and J genes. The commercial immunoSEQ service was used to sequence amplicons on an Illumina platform. Primer bias and sequencing errors were corrected using previously described methods, and TCRAD and TCRB definitions followed the IMGT database. The repertoires were analysed using immunoSEQ Analyzer 3.0 and VDJTools for basic statistics, V/J segment usage, diversity estimates, rarefaction and pairwise overlap. Chao1, ChaoE, Efron-Thisted, Shannon and inverse Simpson indices were used to estimate diversity, which was also estimated on datasets down-sampled to the smallest sample. Repertoire overlap used strict matching of CDR3 nucleotide sequence, V gene and J gene, with Jaccard-based multidimensional scaling clustering. Thymus samples yielded on average approximately 800,000 unique TCRB clonotypes, compared with roughly 80,000 from blood samples.

The sequence links TRBV2 to TRBJ2-2; TRBD1 lines up with 12 middle nucleotides. This TCR was recovered from a boy younger than two with a congenital heart defect. Donor details come from another sample of the same person, matched by shared clones. The sequenced sample consisted of thymocytes. CDR3 sequence: CASRGQGADTGELFF. DNA sequence: TGTGCCAGCAGGGGACAGGGGGCGGACACCGGGGAGCTGTTTTTT. The CDR3, completed at both ends by the reference TRBV2 and TRBJ2-2 genes, gives the full variable domain EPEVTQTPSHQVTQMGQEVILRCVPISNHLYFYWYRQILGQKVEFLVSFYNNEISEKSEIFDDQFSVERPDGSNFTLKIRSTKLEDSAMYFCASRGQGADTGELFFGEGSRLTVL.